This T cell receptor (beta chain) was retrieved from a study of blood T cell repertoires in COVID-19. The overall study: There were acute and convalescent COVID-19 samples, and they came from the United States, Italy and Spain. Nucleic acid was either cDNA or gDNA, and it came from T cells, B-cell-depleted T cells, or PBMCs.

This CDR3 contains 15 residues. CDR1 and CDR2 (germline): KGHDR, SFDVKD. V lost 1 base and J 5 bases, leaving 13 bases between the germline ends. Authors' methods: Estimated nucleated cell counts came from reference gene primer amplification. Clones were read by immunoSEQ multiplex PCR, and TCRdb kept only the in-frame ones, dropping some. Clone size and V and J calls were adopted from that table, with D and trimming inferred from the DNA. The sample lists 90,000 to 150,000 clones; over 60% were seen once. The origin of this receptor is a human donor in a cohort sampled during active COVID-19. The rearrangement uses TRBV24-1 and TRBJ1-1; a possible D gene is TRBD1 (6 bases). The specimen was peripheral blood. The CDR3: CATSDLGGSGTEAFF. Here the CDR3 DNA reads TGTGCCACCAGTGATTTAGGGGGTTCAGGGACTGAAGCTTTCTTT.